Listed below are T cell receptor beta chains from one sample, sequenced in a study of T cell changes during pregnancy in multiple sclerosis. Using immunoSEQ multiplex PCR, the repertoire was profiled, and TCRdb retains in-frame clones only, with some absent. The data contain around 130,000 clones, around 95% of them singletons. This specimen consisted of peripheral blood, obtained after pregnancy. The receptors come from a female donor with multiple sclerosis, enrolled in a pregnancy study. CDR3s leave out the opening cysteine and the closing phenylalanine or tryptophan. Only some rows state a clone size, as once, few, many or a class for expanded clones.

clone size,V gene,J gene,CDR3 protein
-,TRBV15,TRBJ2-3,ATSRDLSRGTDTQY
-,TRBV27,TRBJ2-7,ASRLLGRDVEQY
-,TRBV27,TRBJ2-7,ASSLGLGYEQY
-,TRBV10-3,TRBJ1-1,AISEPVRPRGDAF
-,TRBV27,TRBJ1-2,ASRKTGTGNYGYT
-,TRBV9,TRBJ1-1,ASSPSEGSEAF
-,TRBV5-1,TRBJ1-1,ASIGQVGARTEAF
-,TRBV4-1,TRBJ2-2,ASRPPSGSISGELF
-,TRBV5-8,TRBJ2-1,ASSIELAGGTYNEQF
-,TRBV18,TRBJ1-1,ASSRGMPLNTEAF
once,TRBV14,TRBJ2-1,ASSQTREAIYNEQF
-,TRBV10-1,TRBJ2-7,ASSELAETYEQY
-,TRBV28,TRBJ2-7,ASSFGTSPGNYEQY
-,TRBV4-3,TRBJ2-2,ASSQGHRTGELF
-,TRBV19,TRBJ2-1,ATTSSGRSIYEQF
once,TRBV28,TRBJ2-7,ASSLGQIAYEQY
-,TRBV5-1,TRBJ2-1,ASSLDPGQVNTGTRYNEQF
-,TRBV19,TRBJ2-2,ACGGLGTGELF
-,TRBV13,TRBJ1-4,ASSPPEAGEKLF
-,TRBV14,TRBJ2-6,ASSRWSSGANVLT
-,TRBV7-9,TRBJ2-7,ASSSGTGQYEQY
-,TRBV2,TRBJ2-7,ASRGQGRGYEQY
-,TRBV28,TRBJ1-2,ASTTSGGVTGYT
-,TRBV19,TRBJ1-1,ASRDRGRADTEAF
once,TRBV29-1,TRBJ2-6,SVATSGANVLT
-,TRBV6-5,TRBJ2-3,ASSLLAGTDTQY
once,TRBV15,TRBJ2-1,ATSRQLYNEQF
-,TRBV6-6,TRBJ1-1,ASSLRPRVPNTEAF
-,TRBV6-1,TRBJ2-3,ASRGGGTDTQY
-,TRBV5-4,TRBJ1-1,ASSLSRDRRGTEAF
-,TRBV7-8,TRBJ1-5,ASSGRGGWTDNQPQH
-,TRBV28,TRBJ1-5,ASSPLDIRNQPQH
-,TRBV7-2,TRBJ2-2,ASGGHNTGELF
once,TRBV25-1,TRBJ2-5,ASSEGLAGISYQETQY
-,TRBV7-7,TRBJ2-3,ASGKREGDTQY
-,TRBV28,TRBJ1-5,AAKFQGISNQPQH
-,TRBV1,TRBJ2-1,TSSQETSGSSFFEF
-,TRBV5-1,TRBJ2-7,ASSHLFMGQGYEQY
-,TRBV5-1,TRBJ1-1,ASSSKGQGIGNTEAF
-,TRBV19,TRBJ2-7,ASAQGRGVPYEQY
-,TRBV7-2,TRBJ2-5,ASSLKRGKETQY
once,TRBV19,TRBJ2-2,ASSATLAGGTGELF
few,TRBV6-5,TRBJ2-7,ASSPPGLAYEQY
few,TRBV28,TRBJ2-3,ASSTSFGLRDTDTQY
-,TRBV6-6,TRBJ2-1,ASSPLTRSSYNEQF
-,TRBV5-1,TRBJ2-3,ASSLEQSTDTQY
once,TRBV6-1,TRBJ1-1,ASRTTGGNTEAF
-,TRBV6-1,TRBJ2-6,ASSALTSYGANVLT
-,TRBV28,TRBJ1-5,ASSFGGRGPQH
-,TRBV7-9,TRBJ2-5,ASSLSGREETQY
-,TRBV7-2,TRBJ2-2,ASSLGGRGQSTGELF
-,TRBV7-2,TRBJ2-1,ASSLEGTSGRHEQF
-,TRBV7-9,TRBJ2-4,ASSLGTDLAKNIQY